This TCR beta chain comes out of a study of blood T cells in healthy people across ages. Study-wide results and limits: Unsorted PBMC input precluded a conclusive naive versus antigen-experienced comparison.

V lost 4 bases and J lost 2; bases outside the gene matches: 8. Germline assignment: CDR1 SGHTA and CDR2 FQGNSA. CDR3 size: 16 residues. No fewer than 7 million PBMCs went into each sample. This clonotype was seen more than once but under ten times. Its antigen is still unknown. The second PCR ran about 6 to 12 cycles with a sample-barcoded 5' primer and J-beta primers. MiXCR, run by TCRdb on the 5' RACE reads, gives a single entry per CDR3 protein. The sample yields 1.8 million or so distinct CDR3 sequences, roughly two fifths seen once. This chain uses TRBV7-2 with TRBJ2-3; 8 bases align to TRBD2. Sequencing input: blood. The TCR originated in a human donor in good health. CDR3 in amino acids: CASSSPRGGNTDTQYF. The CDR3 region has the DNA TGTGCCAGCAGCTCCCCCCGGGGGGGCAACACAGATACGCAGTATTTT.